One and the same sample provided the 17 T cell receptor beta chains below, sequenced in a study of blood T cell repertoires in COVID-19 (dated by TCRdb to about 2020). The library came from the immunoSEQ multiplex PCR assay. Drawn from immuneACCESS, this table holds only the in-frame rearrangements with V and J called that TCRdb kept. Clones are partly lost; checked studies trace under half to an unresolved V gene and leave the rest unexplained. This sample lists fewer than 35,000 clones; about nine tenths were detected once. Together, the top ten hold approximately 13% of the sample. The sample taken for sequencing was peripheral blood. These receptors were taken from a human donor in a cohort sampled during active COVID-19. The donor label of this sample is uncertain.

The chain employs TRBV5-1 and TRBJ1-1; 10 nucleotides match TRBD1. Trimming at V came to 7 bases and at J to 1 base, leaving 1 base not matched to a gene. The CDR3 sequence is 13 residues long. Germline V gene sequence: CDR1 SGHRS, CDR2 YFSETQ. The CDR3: CASGDRGNTEAFF. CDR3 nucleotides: TGCGCCAGCGGGGACAGGGGGAACACTGAAGCTTTCTTT.

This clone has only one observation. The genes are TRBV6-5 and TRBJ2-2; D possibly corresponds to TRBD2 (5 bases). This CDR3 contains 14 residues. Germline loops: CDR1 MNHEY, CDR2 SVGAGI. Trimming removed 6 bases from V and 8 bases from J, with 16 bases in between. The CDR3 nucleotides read TGTGCCAGCAGCCACCCCCCGGGGTCTGGGGAGCTGTTTTTT. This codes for CASSHPPGSGELFF.

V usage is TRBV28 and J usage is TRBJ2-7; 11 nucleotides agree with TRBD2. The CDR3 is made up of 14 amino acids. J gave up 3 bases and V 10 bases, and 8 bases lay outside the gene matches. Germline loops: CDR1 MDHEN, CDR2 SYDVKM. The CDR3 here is CATHLAGGRYEQYF. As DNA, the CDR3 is TGTGCCACTCACCTAGCGGGGGGCCGCTACGAGCAGTACTTC.

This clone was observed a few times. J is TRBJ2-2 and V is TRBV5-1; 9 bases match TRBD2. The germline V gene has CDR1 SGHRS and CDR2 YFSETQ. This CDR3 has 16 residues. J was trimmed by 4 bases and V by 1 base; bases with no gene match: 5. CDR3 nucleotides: TGCGCCAGCAGCTTGAGGCTAGCGGGGAGCACCGGGGAGCTGTTTTTT. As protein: CASSLRLAGSTGELFF.

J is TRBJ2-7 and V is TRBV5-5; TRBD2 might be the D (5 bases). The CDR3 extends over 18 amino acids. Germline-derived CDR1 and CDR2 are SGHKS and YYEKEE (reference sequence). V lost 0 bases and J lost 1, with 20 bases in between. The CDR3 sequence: CASSLVPSEGIGSYEQYF. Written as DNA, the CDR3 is TGTGCCAGCAGCTTGGTACCCTCCGAGGGAATTGGTTCCTACGAGCAGTACTTC.

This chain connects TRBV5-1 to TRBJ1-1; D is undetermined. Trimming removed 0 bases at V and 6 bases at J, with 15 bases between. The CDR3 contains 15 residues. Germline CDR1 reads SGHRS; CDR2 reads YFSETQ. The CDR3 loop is CASSLVELFTAEAFF. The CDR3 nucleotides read TGCGCCAGCAGCTTGGTTGAGTTATTCACGGCTGAAGCTTTCTTT.

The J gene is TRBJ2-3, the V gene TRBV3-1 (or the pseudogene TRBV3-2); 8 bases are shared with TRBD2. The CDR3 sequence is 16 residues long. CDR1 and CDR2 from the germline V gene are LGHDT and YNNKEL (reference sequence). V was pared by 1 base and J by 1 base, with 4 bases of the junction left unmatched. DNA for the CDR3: TGTGCCAGCAGCCAAGCGGGCGGGGGGCGCACAGATACGCAGTATTTT. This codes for CASSQAGGGRTDTQYF.

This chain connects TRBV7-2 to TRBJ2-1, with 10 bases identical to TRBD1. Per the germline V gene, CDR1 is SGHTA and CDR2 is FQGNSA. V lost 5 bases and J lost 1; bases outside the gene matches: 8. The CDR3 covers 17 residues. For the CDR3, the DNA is TGTGCCAGCAGCCGCAGGACAGGGGGAGTTTCCTACAATGAGCAGTTCTTC. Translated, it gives CASSRRTGGVSYNEQFF. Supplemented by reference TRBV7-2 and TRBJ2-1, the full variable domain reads GAGVSQSPSNKVTEKGKDVELRCDPISGHTALYWYRQSLGQGLEFLIYFQGNSAPDKSGLPSDRFSAERTGGSVSTLTIQRTQQEDSAVYLCASSRRTGGVSYNEQFFGPGTRLTVL.

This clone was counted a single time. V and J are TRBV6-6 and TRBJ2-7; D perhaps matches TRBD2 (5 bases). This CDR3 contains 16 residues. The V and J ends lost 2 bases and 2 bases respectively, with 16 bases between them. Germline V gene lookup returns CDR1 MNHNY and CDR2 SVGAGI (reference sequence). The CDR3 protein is CASSYPGLQAPYEQYF. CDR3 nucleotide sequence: TGTGCCAGCAGTTACCCAGGACTCCAGGCCCCCTACGAGCAGTACTTC.

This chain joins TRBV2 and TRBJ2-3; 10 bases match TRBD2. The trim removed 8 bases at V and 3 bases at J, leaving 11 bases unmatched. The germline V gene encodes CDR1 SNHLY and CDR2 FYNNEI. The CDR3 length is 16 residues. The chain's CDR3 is CASYGLAASGTDTQYF. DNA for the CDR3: TGTGCCAGCTATGGACTAGCGGCCTCGGGGACAGATACGCAGTATTTT.

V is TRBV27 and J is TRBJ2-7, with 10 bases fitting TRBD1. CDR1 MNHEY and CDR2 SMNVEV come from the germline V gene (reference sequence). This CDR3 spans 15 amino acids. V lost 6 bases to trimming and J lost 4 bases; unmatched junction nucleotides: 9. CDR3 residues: CASRPGTGAQYEQYF. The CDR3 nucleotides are TGTGCCAGCAGACCTGGGACAGGGGCCCAGTACGAGCAGTACTTC.

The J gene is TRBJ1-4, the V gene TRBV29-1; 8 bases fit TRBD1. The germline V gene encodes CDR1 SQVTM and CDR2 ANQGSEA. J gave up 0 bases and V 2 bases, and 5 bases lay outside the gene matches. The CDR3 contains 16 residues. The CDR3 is CSVEMGTGATNEKLFF. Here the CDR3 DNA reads TGCAGCGTTGAAATGGGGACAGGTGCAACTAATGAAAAACTGTTTTTT. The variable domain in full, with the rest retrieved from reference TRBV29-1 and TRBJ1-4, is SAVISQKPSRDICQRGTSLTIQCQVDSQVTMMFWYRQQPGQSLTLIATANQGSEATYESGFVIDKFPISRPNLTFSTLTVSNMSPEDSSIYLCSVEMGTGATNEKLFFGSGTQLSVL.

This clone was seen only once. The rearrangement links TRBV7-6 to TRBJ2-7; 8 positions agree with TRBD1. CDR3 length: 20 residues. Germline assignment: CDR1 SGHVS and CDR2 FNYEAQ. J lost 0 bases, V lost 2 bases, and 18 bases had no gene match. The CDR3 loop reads CASSLKHPGTGPLSSYEQYF. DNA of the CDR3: TGTGCCAGCAGCTTAAAGCACCCCGGGACAGGTCCCTTAAGCTCCTACGAGCAGTACTTC. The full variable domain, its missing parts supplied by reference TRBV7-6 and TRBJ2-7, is GAGVSQSPRYKVTKRGQDVALRCDPISGHVSLYWYRQALGQGPEFLTYFNYEAQQDKSGLPNDRFSAERPEGSISTLTIQRTEQRDSAMYRCASSLKHPGTGPLSSYEQYFGPGTRLTVT.

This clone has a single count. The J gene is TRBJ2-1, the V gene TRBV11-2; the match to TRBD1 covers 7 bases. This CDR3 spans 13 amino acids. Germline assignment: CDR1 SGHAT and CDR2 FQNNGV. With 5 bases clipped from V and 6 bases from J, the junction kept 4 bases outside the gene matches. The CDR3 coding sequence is TGTGCCAGCAGCCTCGACAGGGTCAATGAGCAGTTCTTC. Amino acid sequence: CASSLDRVNEQFF. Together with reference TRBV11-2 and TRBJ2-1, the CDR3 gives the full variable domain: EAGVAQSPRYKIIEKRQSVAFWCNPISGHATLYWYQQILGQGPKLLIQFQNNGVVDDSQLPKDRFSAERLKGVDSTLKIQPAKLEDSAVYLCASSLDRVNEQFFGPGTRLTVL.

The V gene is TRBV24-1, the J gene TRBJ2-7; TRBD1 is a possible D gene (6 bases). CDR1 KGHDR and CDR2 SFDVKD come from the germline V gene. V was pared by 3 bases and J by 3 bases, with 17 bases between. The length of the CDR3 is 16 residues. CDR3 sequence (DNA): TGTGCCACCAGTGATCCAAACAGGGAGCTGGGCTACGAGCAGTACTTC. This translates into CATSDPNRELGYEQYF.

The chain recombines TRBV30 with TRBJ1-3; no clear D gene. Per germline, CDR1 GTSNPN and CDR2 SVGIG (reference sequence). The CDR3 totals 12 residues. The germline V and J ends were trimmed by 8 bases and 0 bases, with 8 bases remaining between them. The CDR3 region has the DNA TGTGCCCTGGGGAGCTCTGGAAACACCATATATTTT. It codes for CALGSSGNTIYF.

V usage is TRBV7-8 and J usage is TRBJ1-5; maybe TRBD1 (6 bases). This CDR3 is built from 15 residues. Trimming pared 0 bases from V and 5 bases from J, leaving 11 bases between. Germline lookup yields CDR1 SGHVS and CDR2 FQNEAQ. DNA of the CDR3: TGTGCCAGCAGCTTAGCGGGAGGGGGGTATCAGCCCCAGCATTTT. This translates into CASSLAGGGYQPQHF.